This entry is about one T cell receptor (beta chain). Its antigen remains unknown. Deletions cut 3 bases from V and 5 bases from J, with 11 bases between. There are 13 residues in the CDR3. Germline lookup yields CDR1 KGHSH and CDR2 LQKENI. The data are from a study of shared clonotypes between healthy human individuals. Study-wide context: Donors, aged 18 to 49, were a couple of women and three men. General study findings and limits: Sampling used blood alone; tissue repertoires probably differ.

The assay was run at deep level. In the authors' methods: Quality scores were absent from the junction-only immunoSEQ sequences, so filtering differed. Only in-frame clones appear in the TCRdb table, and some are missing; sequencing was by immunoSEQ multiplex PCR. The V and J calls and clone size are taken from that table; D and trimming were inferred from the DNA. The data contain fewer than 600,000 clones, 79% of them seen just once; the ten biggest clones take up 10% to 15%. The chain is built from TRBV18 and TRBJ2-7; no firm D call. Specimen: PBMCs. The TCR originated in a woman aged 40 to 50 in good health. Some clones in this sample may be carry-over from other donors' samples. The CDR3 DNA is TGTGCCAGCTCACCCCCTGGAGCCCACGAGCAGTACTTC. The encoded protein is CASSPPGAHEQYF.